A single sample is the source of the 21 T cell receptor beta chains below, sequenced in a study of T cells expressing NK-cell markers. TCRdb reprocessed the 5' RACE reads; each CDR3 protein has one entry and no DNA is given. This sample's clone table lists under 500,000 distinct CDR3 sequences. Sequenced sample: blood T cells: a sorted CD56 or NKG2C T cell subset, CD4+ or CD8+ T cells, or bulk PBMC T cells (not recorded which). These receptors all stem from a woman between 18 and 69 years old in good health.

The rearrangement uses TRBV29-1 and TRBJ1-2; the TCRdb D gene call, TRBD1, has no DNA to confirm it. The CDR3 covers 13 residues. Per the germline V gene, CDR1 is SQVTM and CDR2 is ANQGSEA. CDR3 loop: CSVGTGPPRGYTF. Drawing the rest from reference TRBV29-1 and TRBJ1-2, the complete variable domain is SAVISQKPSRDICQRGTSLTIQCQVDSQVTMMFWYRQQPGQSLTLIATANQGSEATYESGFVIDKFPISRPNLTFSTLTVSNMSPEDSSIYLCSVGTGPPRGYTFGSGTRLTVV.

The CDR3 sequence is CASSQLGSSYEQYF. The chain employs TRBV16 and TRBJ2-7. Germline V gene lookup returns CDR1 KGHSY and CDR2 FQNENV. The CDR3 has 14 amino acids.

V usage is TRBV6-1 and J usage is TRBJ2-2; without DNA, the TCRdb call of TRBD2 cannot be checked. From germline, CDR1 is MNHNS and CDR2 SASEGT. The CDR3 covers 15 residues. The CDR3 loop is CATETSGGNTGELFF.

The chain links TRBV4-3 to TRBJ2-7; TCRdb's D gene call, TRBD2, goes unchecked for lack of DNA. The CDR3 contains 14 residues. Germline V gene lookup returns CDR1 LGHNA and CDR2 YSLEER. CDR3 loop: CASSQGLRFYEQYF.

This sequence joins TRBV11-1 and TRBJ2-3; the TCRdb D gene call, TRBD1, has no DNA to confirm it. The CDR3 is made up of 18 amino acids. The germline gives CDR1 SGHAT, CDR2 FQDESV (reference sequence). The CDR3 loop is CASSYQPLGGGRTDTQYF.

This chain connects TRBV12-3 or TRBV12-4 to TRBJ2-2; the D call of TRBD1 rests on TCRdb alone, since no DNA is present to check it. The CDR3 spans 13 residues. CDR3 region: CASNGGNTGELFF.

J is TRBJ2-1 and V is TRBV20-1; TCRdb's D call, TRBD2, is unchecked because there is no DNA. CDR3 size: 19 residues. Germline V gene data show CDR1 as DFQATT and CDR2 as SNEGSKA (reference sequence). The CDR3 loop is CSASVGASGRVTPYNEQFF.

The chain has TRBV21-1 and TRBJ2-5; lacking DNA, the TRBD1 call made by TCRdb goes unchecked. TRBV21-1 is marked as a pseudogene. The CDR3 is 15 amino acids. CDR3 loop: CASSKRTGRQETQYF.

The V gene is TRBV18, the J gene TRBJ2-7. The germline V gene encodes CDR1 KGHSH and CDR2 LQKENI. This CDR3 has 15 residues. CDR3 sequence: CASSPAGFRSYEQYF.

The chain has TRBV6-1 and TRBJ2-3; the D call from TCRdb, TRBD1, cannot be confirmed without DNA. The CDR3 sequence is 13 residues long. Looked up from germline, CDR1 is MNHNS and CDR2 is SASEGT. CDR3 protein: CASRRDPTDTQYF.

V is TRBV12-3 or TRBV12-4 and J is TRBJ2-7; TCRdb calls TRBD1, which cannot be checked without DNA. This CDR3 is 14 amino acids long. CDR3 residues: CASSFSREMDEQYF.

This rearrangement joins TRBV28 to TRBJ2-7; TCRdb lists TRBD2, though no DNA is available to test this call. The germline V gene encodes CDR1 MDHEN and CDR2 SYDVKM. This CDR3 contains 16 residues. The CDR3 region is CASSRGLALSSYEQYF.

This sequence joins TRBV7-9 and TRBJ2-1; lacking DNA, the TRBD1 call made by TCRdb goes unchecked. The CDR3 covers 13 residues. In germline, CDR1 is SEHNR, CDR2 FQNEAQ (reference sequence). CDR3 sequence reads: CASSPLTVPEQFF.

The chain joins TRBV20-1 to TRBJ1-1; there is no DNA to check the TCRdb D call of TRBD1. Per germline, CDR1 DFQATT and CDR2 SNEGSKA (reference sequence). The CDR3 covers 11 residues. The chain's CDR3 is CSAGTPSEAFF.

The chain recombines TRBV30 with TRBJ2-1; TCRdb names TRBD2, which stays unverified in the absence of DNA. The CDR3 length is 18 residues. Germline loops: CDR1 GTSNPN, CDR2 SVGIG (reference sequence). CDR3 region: CAWSPGRLAGGSYNEQFF.

The CDR3 protein is CASSDEPRTGGKNEQFF. The chain carries TRBV2 and TRBJ2-1; TCRdb proposes TRBD1, but this gene call is untestable without DNA. CDR3 length: 17 residues. Germline CDR1 reads SNHLY; CDR2 reads FYNNEI.

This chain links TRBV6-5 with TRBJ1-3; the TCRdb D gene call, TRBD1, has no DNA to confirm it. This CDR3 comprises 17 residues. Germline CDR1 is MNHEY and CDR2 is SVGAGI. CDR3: CASSYSNTGYSGNTIYF.

This CDR3 reads CASSLVSGTWEQYF. This chain uses TRBV5-6 with TRBJ2-7; TCRdb indicates TRBD2, and absent DNA this call remains unverified. The CDR3 totals 14 residues. Germline V gene sequence: CDR1 SGHDT, CDR2 YYEEEE.

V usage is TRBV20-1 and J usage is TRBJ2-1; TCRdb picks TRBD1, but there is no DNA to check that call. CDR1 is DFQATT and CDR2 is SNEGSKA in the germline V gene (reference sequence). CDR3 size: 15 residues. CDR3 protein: CSARDRDRGQYGQFF.

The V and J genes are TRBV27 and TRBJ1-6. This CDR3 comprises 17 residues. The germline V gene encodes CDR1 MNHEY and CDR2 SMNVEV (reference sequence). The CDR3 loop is CASSLARTPAYNSPLHF.

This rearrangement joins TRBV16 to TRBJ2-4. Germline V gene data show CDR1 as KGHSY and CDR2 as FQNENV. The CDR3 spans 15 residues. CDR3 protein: CASSHGTIAKNIQYF.